Below are 12 T cell receptor beta chains sequenced from a single sample in a study of T cells after yellow fever vaccination. MiXCR, applied by TCRdb to the 5' RACE reads, yields one record per CDR3 protein. The table includes some 400,000 distinct CDR3 sequences, roughly a sixth detected once. The sequencing used PBMCs, collected before the yellow fever booster vaccination. These receptors all stem from a man younger than 30 who received the YFV17D yellow fever vaccine.

This clonotype was recorded at least ten times. The chain couples TRBV20-1 to TRBJ2-1; D is perhaps TRBD2 (6 bases). V was trimmed by 4 bases and J by 5 bases, leaving 12 bases between them. CDR1 DFQATT and CDR2 SNEGSKA come from the germline V gene (reference sequence). The CDR3 spans 13 residues. The CDR3 DNA is TGCAGTGCTAAACCCGGGACTGACAATGAGCAGTTCTTC. Encoded protein: CSAKPGTDNEQFF.

The chain has TRBV7-2 and TRBJ2-5; D possibly corresponds to TRBD1 (5 bases). Germline CDR1 and CDR2: SGHTA and FQGNSA. Between the trimmed V and J ends, which lost 1 base and 5 bases, there was a span of 11 bases. The CDR3 covers 14 residues. CDR3 protein: CASSLDRGTETQYF. In DNA form, the CDR3 reads TGTGCCAGCAGCTTAGATAGGGGCACGGAGACCCAGTACTTC.

This clonotype was seen a handful of times. The chain couples TRBV7-3 to TRBJ2-7, with 8 nucleotides matching TRBD2. Looked up from germline, CDR1 is SGHTA and CDR2 is FQGTGA. The CDR3 is 14 residues long. Germline trimming cut 3 bases from V and 2 bases from J; bases unmatched to any gene: 3. The chain's CDR3 is CASSLQAGAYEQYF. The CDR3 DNA follows: TGTGCCAGCAGCTTGCAAGCGGGGGCCTACGAGCAGTACTTC.

This clonotype was seen more than once but under ten times. The V call is TRBV3-1, the J call TRBJ2-7; 8 bases match TRBD2. Per the germline V gene, CDR1 is LGHDT and CDR2 is YNNKEL (reference sequence). J was trimmed by 5 bases and V by 4 bases; bases with no gene match: 7. The CDR3 has 14 residues. The CDR3 protein is CASSLSSGGDEQYF. The CDR3 nucleotides read TGTGCCAGCAGCCTATCTTCGGGGGGGGACGAGCAGTACTTC.

This clonotype occurred a few times. The chain employs TRBV5-6 and TRBJ1-1; 9 bases map to TRBD1. From germline, CDR1 is SGHDT and CDR2 YYEEEE. This CDR3 spans 15 amino acids. V gave up 3 bases and J gave up 1 base; unmatched junction bases: 4. This chain's CDR3 is CASSWLDRGNTEAFF. The CDR3 region has the DNA TGTGCCAGCAGCTGGCTGGACAGGGGGAACACTGAAGCTTTCTTT.

The chain combines TRBV5-1 with TRBJ2-3; perhaps D is TRBD1 or TRBD2 (5 bases each). Trimming shortened V by 4 bases and J by 6 bases, and 12 bases separated the two germline ends. The CDR3 is made up of 13 amino acids. Germline values: CDR1 SGHRS, CDR2 YFSETQ. The CDR3 DNA follows: TGCGCCAGCAGCCACGGGGCTTTGGATACGCAGTATTTT. This gives the protein CASSHGALDTQYF.

The rearrangement uses TRBV29-1 and TRBJ1-5, with 9 bases aligning to TRBD1. The CDR3 contains 12 residues. Germline CDR1 reads SQVTM; CDR2 reads ANQGSEA. V shed 6 bases and J 5 bases; nucleotides not matched to a gene: 2. CDR3 protein: CSVRQGDQPQHF. The CDR3 DNA follows: TGCAGCGTCCGACAGGGGGATCAGCCCCAGCATTTT.

This clonotype was seen only a few times. The gene calls are TRBV28 and TRBJ2-7, with 9 bases identical to TRBD1. J gave up 4 bases and V 4 bases, and 8 bases lay outside the gene matches. The CDR3 consists of 15 residues. Germline V gene lookup returns CDR1 MDHEN and CDR2 SYDVKM. CDR3 DNA sequence: TGTGCCAGCAGTTCTACCCCGGGACAGGGATACGAGCAGTACGTC. Its protein product is CASSSTPGQGYEQYV.

This clonotype has a handful of counts. This chain uses TRBV7-9 with TRBJ2-1; D gene unclear. V lost 2 bases to trimming and J lost 10 bases, with 15 bases between them. The V gene's germline CDR1 is SEHNR and CDR2 FQNEAQ (reference sequence). This CDR3 region has 14 residues. The CDR3 protein is CASSLYAGAREQFF. The CDR3 DNA sequence: TGTGCCAGCAGCTTATACGCTGGCGCAAGGGAGCAGTTCTTC.

The chain couples TRBV20-1 to TRBJ2-5; 14 bases are a match to TRBD2. There are 14 residues in the CDR3. CDR1 is DFQATT and CDR2 is SNEGSKA in the germline V gene (reference sequence). CDR3 nucleotides: TGCAGCGGGACTAGCGGGGGAAAGCAAGAGACCCAGTACTTC. This gives the protein CSGTSGGKQETQYF.

This sequence joins TRBV12-3 or TRBV12-4 and TRBJ2-7; D is ambiguous. The CDR3 extends over 12 amino acids. V dropped 2 bases and J dropped 5 bases, with 7 bases sitting between them. In DNA, the CDR3 is TGTGCCAGCAGTTTATTCGGAAACGAGCAGTACTTC. The encoded protein is CASSLFGNEQYF.

This rearrangement joins TRBV3-1 to TRBJ1-1, with D hard to call. The CDR3 totals 14 residues. CDR1 and CDR2 (germline): LGHDT, YNNKEL (reference sequence). V gave up 2 bases and J gave up 3 bases, with 10 bases separating them. The CDR3 loop is CASSQLGADTEAFF. The CDR3 DNA reads as TGTGCCAGCAGCCAACTTGGCGCGGACACTGAAGCTTTCTTT.